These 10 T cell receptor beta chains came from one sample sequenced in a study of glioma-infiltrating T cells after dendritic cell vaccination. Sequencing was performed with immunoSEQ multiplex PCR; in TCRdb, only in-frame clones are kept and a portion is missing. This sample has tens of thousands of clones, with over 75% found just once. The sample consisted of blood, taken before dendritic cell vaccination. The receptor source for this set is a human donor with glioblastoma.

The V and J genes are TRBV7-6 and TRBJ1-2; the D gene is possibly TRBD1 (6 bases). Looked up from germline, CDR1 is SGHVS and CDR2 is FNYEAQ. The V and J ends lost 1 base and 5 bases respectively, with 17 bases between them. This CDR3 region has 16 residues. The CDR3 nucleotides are TGTGCCAGCAGCTTAGAGGGGGAGACAGGCGTTTATGGCTACACCTTC. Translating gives CASSLEGETGVYGYTF.

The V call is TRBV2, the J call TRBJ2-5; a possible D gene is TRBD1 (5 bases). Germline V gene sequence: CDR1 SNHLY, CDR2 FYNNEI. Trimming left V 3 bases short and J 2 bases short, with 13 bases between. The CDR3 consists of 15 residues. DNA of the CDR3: TGTGCCAGCAGTGACAGCCGTGGGGCTCAAGAGACCCAGTACTTC. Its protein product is CASSDSRGAQETQYF.

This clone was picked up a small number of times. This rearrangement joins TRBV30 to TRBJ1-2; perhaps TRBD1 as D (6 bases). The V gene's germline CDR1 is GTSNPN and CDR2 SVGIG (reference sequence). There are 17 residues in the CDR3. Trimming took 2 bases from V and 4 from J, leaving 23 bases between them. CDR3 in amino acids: CAWSRTGLSLSGYGYTF. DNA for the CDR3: TGTGCCTGGAGTCGTACAGGGTTAAGTCTATCGGGCTATGGCTACACCTTC.

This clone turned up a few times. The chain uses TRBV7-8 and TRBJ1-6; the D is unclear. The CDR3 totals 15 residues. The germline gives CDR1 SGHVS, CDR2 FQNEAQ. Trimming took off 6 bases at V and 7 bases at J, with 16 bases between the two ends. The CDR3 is CASRTPGGINSPLHF. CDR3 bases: TGTGCCAGCAGAACGCCTGGAGGGATAAATTCACCCCTCCACTTT.

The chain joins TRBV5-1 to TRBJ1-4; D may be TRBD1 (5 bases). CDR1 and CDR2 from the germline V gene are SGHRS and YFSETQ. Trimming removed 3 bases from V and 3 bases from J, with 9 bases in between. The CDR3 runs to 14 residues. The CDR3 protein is CASSSGQPNEKLFF. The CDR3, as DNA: TGCGCCAGCAGCTCTGGACAACCTAATGAAAAACTGTTTTTT.

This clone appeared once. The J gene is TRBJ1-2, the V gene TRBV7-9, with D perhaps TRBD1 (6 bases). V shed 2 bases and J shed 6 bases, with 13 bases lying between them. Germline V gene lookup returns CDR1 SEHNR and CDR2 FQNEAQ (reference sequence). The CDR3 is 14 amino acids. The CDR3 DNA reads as TGTGCCAGCAGCTTATACCAGGGGACGGATGGCTACACCTTC. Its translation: CASSLYQGTDGYTF. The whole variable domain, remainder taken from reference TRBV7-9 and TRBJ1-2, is DTGVSQNPRHKITKRGQNVTFRCDPISEHNRLYWYRQTLGQGPEFLTYFQNEAQLEKSRLLSDRFSAERPKGSFSTLEIQRTEQGDSAMYLCASSLYQGTDGYTFGSGTRLTVV.

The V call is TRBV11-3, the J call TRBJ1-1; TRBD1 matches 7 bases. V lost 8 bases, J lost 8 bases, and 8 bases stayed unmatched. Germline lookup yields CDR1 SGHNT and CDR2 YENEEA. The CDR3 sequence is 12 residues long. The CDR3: CASRPPGQEAFF. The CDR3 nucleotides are TGTGCCAGCCGCCCCCCGGGACAGGAAGCTTTCTTT. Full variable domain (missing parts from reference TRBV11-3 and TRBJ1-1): EAGVVQSPRYKIIEKKQPVAFWCNPISGHNTLYWYLQNLGQGPELLIRYENEEAVDDSQLPKDRFSAERLKGVDSTLKIQPAELGDSAVYLCASRPPGQEAFFGQGTRLTVV.

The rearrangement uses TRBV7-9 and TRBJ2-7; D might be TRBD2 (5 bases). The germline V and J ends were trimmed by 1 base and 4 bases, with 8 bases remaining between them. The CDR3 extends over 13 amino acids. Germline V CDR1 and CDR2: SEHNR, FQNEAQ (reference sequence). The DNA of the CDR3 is TGTGCCAGCAGCTTAGGGTCGGGGTACGAGCAGTACTTC. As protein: CASSLGSGYEQYF.

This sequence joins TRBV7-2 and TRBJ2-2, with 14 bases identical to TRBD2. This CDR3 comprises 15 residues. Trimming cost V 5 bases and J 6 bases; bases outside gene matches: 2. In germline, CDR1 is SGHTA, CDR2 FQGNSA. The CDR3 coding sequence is TGTGCCAGCAGCAGGGGACTAGCGGGAGCCGGGGAGCTGTTTTTT. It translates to CASSRGLAGAGELFF.

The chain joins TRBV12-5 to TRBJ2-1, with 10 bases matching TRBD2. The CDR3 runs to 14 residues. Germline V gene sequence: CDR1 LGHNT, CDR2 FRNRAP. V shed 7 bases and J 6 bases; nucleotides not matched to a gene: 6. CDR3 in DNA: TGTGCTAGTGCCGTAGCGGGAGGAGGCAATGAGCAGTTCTTC. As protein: CASAVAGGGNEQFF.